The clone carrying this TCR beta chain came up many times. The CDR3 contains 15 residues. The V gene's germline CDR1 is MNHNS and CDR2 SASEGT. The V end lost 5 bases, the J end lost 0 bases, and 13 bases lay between the germline ends. Ophthalmopathy cases scored 3 or more on the Clinical Activity Score and 4 or more on NOSPECS grade, with duration below 3 months. Any patient presenting with uncontrolled infection, other autoimmune disease, pregnancy or lactation was left out. Regions amplified from RNA transcripts were the TCR beta CDR3 regions. When the TCR CDR3 underwent first-round RT-PCR, the HTBI primer set was used. One entry per CDR3 protein results from TCRdb running MiXCR on the multiplex PCR reads. The sample has 500,000 or so distinct CDR3 sequences; under 20% are singletons. This entry comes from a study of T cells in Graves' hyperthyroidism and ophthalmopathy.

Source material: blood. The rearrangement links TRBV6-1 to TRBJ1-1; D unresolved. This TCR came from a young woman with Graves' ophthalmopathy. The CDR3 coding sequence is TGTGCCAGCAGTTATGTTCACAGCATGAACACTGAAGCTTTCTTT. Encoded protein: CASSYVHSMNTEAFF.